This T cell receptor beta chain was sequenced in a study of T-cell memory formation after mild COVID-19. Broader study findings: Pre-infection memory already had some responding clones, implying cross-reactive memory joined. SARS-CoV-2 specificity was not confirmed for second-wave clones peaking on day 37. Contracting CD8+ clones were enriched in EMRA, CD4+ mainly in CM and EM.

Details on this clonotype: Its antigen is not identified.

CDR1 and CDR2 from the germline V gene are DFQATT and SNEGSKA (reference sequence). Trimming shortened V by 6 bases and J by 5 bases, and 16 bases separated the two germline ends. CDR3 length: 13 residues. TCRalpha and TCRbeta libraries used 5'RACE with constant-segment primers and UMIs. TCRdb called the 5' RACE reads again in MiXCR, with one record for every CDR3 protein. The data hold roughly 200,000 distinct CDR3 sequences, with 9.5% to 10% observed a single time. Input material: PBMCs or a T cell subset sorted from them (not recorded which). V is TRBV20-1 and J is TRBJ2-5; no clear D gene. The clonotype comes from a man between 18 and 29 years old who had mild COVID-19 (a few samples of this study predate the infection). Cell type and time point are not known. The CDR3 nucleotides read TGCAGTGCATCCCGACCGGCGGCTGAGACCCAGTACTTC. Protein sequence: CSASRPAAETQYF.